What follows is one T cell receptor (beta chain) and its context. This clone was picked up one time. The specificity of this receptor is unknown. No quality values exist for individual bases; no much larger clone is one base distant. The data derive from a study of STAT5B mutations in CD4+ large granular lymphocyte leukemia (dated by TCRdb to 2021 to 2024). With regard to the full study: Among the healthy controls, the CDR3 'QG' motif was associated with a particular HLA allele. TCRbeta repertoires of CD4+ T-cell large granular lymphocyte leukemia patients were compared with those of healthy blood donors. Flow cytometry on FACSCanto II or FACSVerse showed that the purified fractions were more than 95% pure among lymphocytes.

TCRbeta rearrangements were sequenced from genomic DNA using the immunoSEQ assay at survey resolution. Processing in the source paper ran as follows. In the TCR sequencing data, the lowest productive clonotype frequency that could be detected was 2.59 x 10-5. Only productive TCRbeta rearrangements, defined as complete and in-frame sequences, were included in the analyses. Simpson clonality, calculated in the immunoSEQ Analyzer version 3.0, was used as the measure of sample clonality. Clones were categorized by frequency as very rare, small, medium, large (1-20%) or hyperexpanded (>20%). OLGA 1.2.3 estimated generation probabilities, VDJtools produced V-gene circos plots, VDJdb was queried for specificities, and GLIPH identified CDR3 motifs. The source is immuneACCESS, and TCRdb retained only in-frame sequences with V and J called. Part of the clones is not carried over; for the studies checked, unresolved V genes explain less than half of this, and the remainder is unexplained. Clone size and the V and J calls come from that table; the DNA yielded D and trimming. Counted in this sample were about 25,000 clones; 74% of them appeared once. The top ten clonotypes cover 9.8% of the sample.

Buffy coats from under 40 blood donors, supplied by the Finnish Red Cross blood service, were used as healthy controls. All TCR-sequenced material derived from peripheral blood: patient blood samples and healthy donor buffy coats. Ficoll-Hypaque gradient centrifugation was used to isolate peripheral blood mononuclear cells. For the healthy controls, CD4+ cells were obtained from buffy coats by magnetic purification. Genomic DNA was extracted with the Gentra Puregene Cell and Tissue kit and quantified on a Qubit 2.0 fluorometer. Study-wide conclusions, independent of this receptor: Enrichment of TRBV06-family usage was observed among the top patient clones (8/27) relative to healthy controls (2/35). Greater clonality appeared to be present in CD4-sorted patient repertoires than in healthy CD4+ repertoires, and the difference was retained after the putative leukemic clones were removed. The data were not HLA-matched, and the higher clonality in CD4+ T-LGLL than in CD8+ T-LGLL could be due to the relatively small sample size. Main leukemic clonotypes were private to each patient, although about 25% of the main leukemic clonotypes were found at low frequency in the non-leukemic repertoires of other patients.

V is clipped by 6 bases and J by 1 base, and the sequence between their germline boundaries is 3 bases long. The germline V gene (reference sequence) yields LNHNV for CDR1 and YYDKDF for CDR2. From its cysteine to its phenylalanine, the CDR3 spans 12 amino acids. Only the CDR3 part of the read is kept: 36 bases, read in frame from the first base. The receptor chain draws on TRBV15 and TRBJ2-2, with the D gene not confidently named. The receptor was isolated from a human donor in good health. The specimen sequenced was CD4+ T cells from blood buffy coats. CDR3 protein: CATSLNTGELFF. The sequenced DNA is TGTGCCACCAGTCTGAACACCGGGGAGCTGTTTTTT. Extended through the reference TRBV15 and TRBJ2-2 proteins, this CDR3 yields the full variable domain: DAMVIQNPRYQVTQFGKPVTLSCSQTLNHNVMYWYQQKSSQAPKLLFHYYDKDFNNEADTPDNFQSRRPNTSFCFLDIRSPGLGDTAMYLCATSLNTGELFFGEGSRLTVL.